This T cell receptor (beta chain) comes out of a study of T-cell memory formation after mild COVID-19. Study-level findings and limits: The second-wave clones peaking on day 37 were not confirmed as SARS-CoV-2-specific.

The germline V gene encodes CDR1 SGHTA and CDR2 FQGNSA. The CDR3 contains 13 residues. The V and J ends lost 2 bases and 4 bases respectively, with 9 bases between them. TCRdb called the 5' RACE reads again in MiXCR, with one record for every CDR3 protein. Of some 250,000 distinct CDR3 sequences listed, approximately 18% are singletons. On this clonotype itself: Its antigen remains unknown.

The sequencing input was PBMCs or a T cell subset sorted from them (not recorded which). The receptor was derived from a man between 18 and 35 years old who had mild COVID-19 (a few samples of this study predate the infection). Cell type and time point are not known. The chain employs TRBV7-2 and TRBJ2-7, with TRBD2 as a possible D gene (5 bases). CDR3 protein: CASSLTGWYEQYF. The DNA for the CDR3 is TGTGCCAGCAGCTTAACGGGGTGGTACGAGCAGTACTTC. Full variable domain (outside the CDR3, taken from reference TRBV7-2 and TRBJ2-7): GAGVSQSPSNKVTEKGKDVELRCDPISGHTALYWYRQSLGQGLEFLIYFQGNSAPDKSGLPSDRFSAERTGGSVSTLTIQRTQQEDSAVYLCASSLTGWYEQYFGPGTRLTVT.